Following are 26 T cell receptor beta chains from one sample sequenced in a study of response to subunit inactivated influenza vaccine. One entry per CDR3 protein results from TCRdb running MiXCR on the RT-PCR reads. The repertoire holds 300,000 to 350,000 distinct CDR3 sequences, with 20% to 25% as singletons. The sample was PBMCs from blood, taken roughly 20 months after vaccination. Receptor source: a man between 50 and 70 years old who received an inactivated influenza vaccine.

V is TRBV20-1 and J is TRBJ1-2; D not certain. CDR3 length: 11 amino acids. Germline CDR1 reads DFQATT; CDR2 reads SNEGSKA (reference sequence). Trimming left V 6 bases short and J 4 bases short, with 9 bases between. The CDR3 sequence: CSAPNSYGYTF. CDR3 sequence (DNA): TGCAGTGCCCCGAACAGCTATGGCTACACCTTC.

The chain joins TRBV29-1 to TRBJ2-1, with TRBD1 matching 8 bases. From germline, CDR1 is SQVTM and CDR2 ANQGSEA. The CDR3 totals 13 residues. After removal of 4 bases from V and 10 bases from J, the junction contained 9 bases not matched to a gene. The CDR3 protein is CSVGRTGRGEQFF. The CDR3 DNA reads as TGCAGCGTTGGAAGGACAGGGCGAGGCGAGCAGTTCTTC.

As to this clonotype: Relative to the germline gene, one junction end is altered; a read error may explain this. The genes are TRBV5-1 and TRBJ1-2; 9 bases fit TRBD1. The CDR3 has 16 amino acids. The germline V gene has CDR1 SGHRS and CDR2 YFSETQ. This CDR3 reads CARSLNRGRDPYGYTF. DNA of the CDR3: TGCGCCAGGAGCTTAAACAGGGGGCGGGACCCTTATGGCTACACCTTC.

This clonotype appeared a few times. The V gene is TRBV12-3 or TRBV12-4, the J gene TRBJ1-1; the match to TRBD1 covers 7 bases. CDR3 length: 12 amino acids. J gave up 9 bases and V 4 bases, and 5 bases lay outside the gene matches. The CDR3 nucleotides are TGTGCCAGCAGTTCCCGGAGGGGGCAAGCTTTCTTT. Its translation is CASSSRRGQAFF.

This clonotype was seen ten or more times. The chain has TRBV10-3 and TRBJ1-3, with no clear D. Germline assignment: CDR1 ENHRY and CDR2 SYGVKD. The CDR3 covers 14 residues. V was clipped by 10 bases and J by 0 bases, with 13 bases between them. For the CDR3, the DNA is TGTGCCACTAGGTGGACGGACTCTGGAAACACCATATATTTT. Amino acids: CATRWTDSGNTIYF.

There are a few counts of this clonotype. The chain couples TRBV2 to TRBJ2-5; D tentatively reads TRBD1 or TRBD2 (5 bases each). Trimming took 6 bases from V and 5 from J, leaving 16 bases between them. CDR3 size: 14 residues. Germline V gene lookup returns CDR1 SNHLY and CDR2 FYNNEI. The CDR3, as DNA: TGTGCCAGCAGCGCTATGAGGGGCGAGGAGACCCAGTACTTC. Translating it yields CASSAMRGEETQYF.

This clonotype appeared a few times. This chain connects TRBV29-1 to TRBJ2-7; D gene ambiguous. This CDR3 region has 13 residues. V was cut by 3 bases and J by 6 bases, with 15 bases left in between. Germline V gene sequence: CDR1 SQVTM, CDR2 ANQGSEA. CDR3 loop: CSVDGQATGEQYF. CDR3 DNA sequence: TGCAGCGTTGACGGCCAGGCTACCGGCGAGCAGTACTTC.

This clonotype was detected many times. The rearrangement joins TRBV28 to TRBJ2-3; TRBD2 matches 10 bases. The V segment lost 5 bases and the J segment 4 bases; nucleotides outside the gene matches: 9. CDR1 and CDR2 from the germline V gene are MDHEN and SYDVKM. The CDR3 length is 16 residues. CDR3 nucleotide sequence: TGTGCCAGCAGTCGCCTCTTAGCGGGAGGCGCAGATACGCAGTATTTT. This gives the protein CASSRLLAGGADTQYF.

This clonotype was seen a handful of times. The chain links TRBV2 to TRBJ2-3, with D unclear. V was pared by 5 bases and J by 0 bases, with 9 bases between. CDR1 and CDR2 from the germline V gene are SNHLY and FYNNEI. The CDR3 contains 14 residues. The DNA of the CDR3 is TGTGCCAGCAGTTTCGTTACTAGCACAGATACGCAGTATTTT. Translated, it gives CASSFVTSTDTQYF.

This chain links TRBV5-5 with TRBJ2-5; D call uncertain. Trimming took off 0 bases at V and 4 bases at J, with 16 bases between the two ends. This CDR3 is 16 amino acids long. CDR1 and CDR2 from the germline V gene are SGHKS and YYEKEE (reference sequence). CDR3 amino acids: CASSLALYESGETQYF. CDR3 nucleotide sequence: TGTGCCAGCAGCTTGGCCTTATACGAGTCGGGAGAGACCCAGTACTTC.

This clonotype showed up just a few times. The chain couples TRBV4-3 to TRBJ2-5; D call uncertain. This CDR3 contains 13 residues. Germline values: CDR1 LGHNA, CDR2 YSLEER. The ends were cut back, 1 base at V and 4 bases at J, with 7 bases in the middle. CDR3 DNA sequence: TGCGCCAGCAGCCAAGGGGGTGCAGAGACCCAGTACTTC. This translates into CASSQGGAETQYF.

This clonotype was seen a few times. The rearrangement links TRBV12-3 or TRBV12-4 to TRBJ1-1, with no clear D. The CDR3 is made up of 16 amino acids. Trimming removed 1 base at V and 0 bases at J, with 12 bases between. CDR3 bases: TGTGCCAGCAGTTTAGGAATCCTGTGGATGAACACTGAAGCTTTCTTT. This translates into CASSLGILWMNTEAFF.

The rearrangement joins TRBV2 to TRBJ2-7, with a possible D match to TRBD1 (6 bases). Between the trimmed V and J ends, which lost 2 bases and 4 bases, there was a span of 12 bases. The CDR3 loop spans 14 amino acids. Per the germline V gene, CDR1 is SNHLY and CDR2 is FYNNEI. The CDR3 nucleotides read TGTGCCAGCAGTGAAAGACAGGTTCGGTACGAGCAGTACTTC. Encoded protein: CASSERQVRYEQYF.

The chain has TRBV19 and TRBJ1-6, with TRBD1 matching over 10 bases. The germline gives CDR1 LNHDA, CDR2 SQIVND (reference sequence). The CDR3 consists of 21 residues. With V trimmed by 5 bases and J by 0 bases, 16 bases remained unmatched. CDR3 sequence: CASSSTRPGQGPYSYNSPLHF. The CDR3, as DNA: TGTGCCAGTAGTTCCACACGACCGGGACAGGGGCCCTACTCCTATAATTCACCCCTCCACTTT.

There are a few counts of this clonotype. The rearrangement links TRBV20-1 to TRBJ2-1, with TRBD2 matching 8 bases. Per the germline V gene, CDR1 is DFQATT and CDR2 is SNEGSKA (reference sequence). The CDR3 loop spans 15 amino acids. Trimming cost V 6 bases and J 0 bases; bases outside gene matches: 7. The CDR3 bases are TGCAGTGCCGCGGGAGGCCACCGCTCCTACAATGAGCAGTTCTTC. Translating it yields CSAAGGHRSYNEQFF.

At least ten counts were recorded for this clonotype. The chain recombines TRBV7-9 with TRBJ1-2; D may be TRBD1 (5 bases). Germline V gives CDR1 SEHNR, CDR2 FQNEAQ (reference sequence). This CDR3 spans 14 amino acids. Trimming pared 0 bases from V and 7 bases from J, leaving 12 bases between. The CDR3 reads CASSLATARFGYTF. The CDR3 bases are TGTGCCAGCAGCTTAGCGACAGCCAGGTTTGGCTACACCTTC. Full variable domain (rest looked up from reference TRBV7-9 and TRBJ1-2): DTGVSQNPRHKITKRGQNVTFRCDPISEHNRLYWYRQTLGQGPEFLTYFQNEAQLEKSRLLSDRFSAERPKGSFSTLEIQRTEQGDSAMYLCASSLATARFGYTFGSGTRLTVV.

This clonotype was seen just once. Because the CDR3 is missing its conserved closing phenylalanine or tryptophan, this is likely a read error. The chain has TRBV7-6 and TRBJ1-5; perhaps TRBD1 as D (6 bases). Looked up from germline, CDR1 is SGHVS and CDR2 is FNYEAQ. The CDR3 length is 16 residues. Trimming took off 5 bases at V and 4 bases at J, with 18 bases between the two ends. CDR3 bases: TGTGCCAGCAGCCCCCAGCGGGGGCATTTGAATCAGCCCCAGCATTAT. This sequence encodes CASSPQRGHLNQPQHY.

The rearrangement links TRBV6-2 or TRBV6-3 to TRBJ2-1; the D gene is possibly TRBD2 (5 bases). Germline loops: CDR1 MNHEY, CDR2 SVGEGT. CDR3 size: 12 residues. Between the trimmed V and J ends, which lost 7 bases and 8 bases, there was a span of 12 bases. Here the CDR3 DNA reads TGTGCCAGCACCGACGGAGGTTATGAGCAGTTCTTC. It translates to CASTDGGYEQFF.

V is TRBV12-3 or TRBV12-4 and J is TRBJ2-7; D call uncertain. The CDR3 has 12 residues. V gave up 3 bases and J gave up 5 bases, with 8 bases separating them. In nucleotides, the CDR3 is TGTGCCAGCAGTTTGTTCTATGACGAGCAGTACTTC. It specifies CASSLFYDEQYF.

The chain uses TRBV4-1 and TRBJ2-5, with no clear D. Germline V gene data show CDR1 as MGHRA and CDR2 as YSYEKL. Trimming pared 1 base from V and 1 base from J, leaving 4 bases between. The CDR3 consists of 13 residues. The CDR3 bases are TGCGCCAGCAGCCAAGGGATCCAAGAGACCCAGTACTTC. This sequence encodes CASSQGIQETQYF.

This clonotype was counted only a few times. V and J are TRBV12-3 or TRBV12-4 and TRBJ1-2; D is possibly TRBD1 (5 bases). V shed 4 bases and J shed 2 bases, with 11 bases lying between them. The CDR3 is 14 amino acids. The CDR3 loop is CASSSRDGNYGYTF. CDR3 nucleotide sequence: TGTGCCAGCAGTTCCAGGGACGGGAACTATGGCTACACCTTC.

The gene calls are TRBV7-6 and TRBJ2-5; D gene unclear. Looked up from germline, CDR1 is SGHVS and CDR2 is FNYEAQ. The CDR3 sequence is 13 residues long. With 4 bases removed from V and 2 bases from J, the gap between germline ends came to 8 bases. For the CDR3, the DNA is TGTGCCAGCAGCTCCCTTTCGCAAGAGACCCAGTACTTC. It yields the protein CASSSLSQETQYF. Looking up the rest from reference TRBV7-6 and TRBJ2-5 gives the full variable domain: GAGVSQSPRYKVTKRGQDVALRCDPISGHVSLYWYRQALGQGPEFLTYFNYEAQQDKSGLPNDRFSAERPEGSISTLTIQRTEQRDSAMYRCASSSLSQETQYFGPGTRLLVL.

The sample holds one count of this clonotype. The rearrangement uses TRBV11-2 and TRBJ2-1; 7 nucleotides match TRBD2. Germline lookup yields CDR1 SGHAT and CDR2 FQNNGV. This CDR3 region has 15 residues. The V segment lost 5 bases and the J segment 2 bases; nucleotides outside the gene matches: 6. Written as DNA, the CDR3 is TGTGCCAGCAGCCGCAGCGGGAATCCCTACAATGAGCAGTTCTTC. Translating it yields CASSRSGNPYNEQFF.

This clonotype was recorded a few times. V is TRBV6-1 and J is TRBJ2-3; 9 bases fit TRBD2. Trimming at V came to 6 bases and at J to 0 bases, leaving 10 bases not matched to a gene. CDR1 MNHNS and CDR2 SASEGT come from the germline V gene. The length of the CDR3 is 17 residues. CDR3 in amino acids: CASSKGLAGPSTDTQYF. In DNA, the CDR3 is TGTGCCAGCAGCAAAGGCCTAGCGGGACCTAGCACAGATACGCAGTATTTT.

This clonotype has a count of ten or more. This chain joins TRBV12-3 or TRBV12-4 and TRBJ1-5; weak D call: TRBD1 (5 bases). V lost 6 bases and J lost 0, with 9 bases in between. The CDR3 runs to 14 residues. CDR3 bases: TGTGCCAGCAGGGGCAGGGATAGCAATCAGCCCCAGCATTTT. Its translation: CASRGRDSNQPQHF.

This clonotype turned up a few times. V gene TRBV9 combines with J gene TRBJ1-3; no definite D call. V lost 0 bases and J 0 bases, leaving 10 bases between the germline ends. Germline V gives CDR1 SGDLS, CDR2 YYNGEE. The CDR3 covers 16 residues. The CDR3 loop reads CASSVGHSHSGNTIYF. CDR3 sequence (DNA): TGTGCCAGCAGCGTAGGTCACAGTCACTCTGGAAACACCATATATTTT.